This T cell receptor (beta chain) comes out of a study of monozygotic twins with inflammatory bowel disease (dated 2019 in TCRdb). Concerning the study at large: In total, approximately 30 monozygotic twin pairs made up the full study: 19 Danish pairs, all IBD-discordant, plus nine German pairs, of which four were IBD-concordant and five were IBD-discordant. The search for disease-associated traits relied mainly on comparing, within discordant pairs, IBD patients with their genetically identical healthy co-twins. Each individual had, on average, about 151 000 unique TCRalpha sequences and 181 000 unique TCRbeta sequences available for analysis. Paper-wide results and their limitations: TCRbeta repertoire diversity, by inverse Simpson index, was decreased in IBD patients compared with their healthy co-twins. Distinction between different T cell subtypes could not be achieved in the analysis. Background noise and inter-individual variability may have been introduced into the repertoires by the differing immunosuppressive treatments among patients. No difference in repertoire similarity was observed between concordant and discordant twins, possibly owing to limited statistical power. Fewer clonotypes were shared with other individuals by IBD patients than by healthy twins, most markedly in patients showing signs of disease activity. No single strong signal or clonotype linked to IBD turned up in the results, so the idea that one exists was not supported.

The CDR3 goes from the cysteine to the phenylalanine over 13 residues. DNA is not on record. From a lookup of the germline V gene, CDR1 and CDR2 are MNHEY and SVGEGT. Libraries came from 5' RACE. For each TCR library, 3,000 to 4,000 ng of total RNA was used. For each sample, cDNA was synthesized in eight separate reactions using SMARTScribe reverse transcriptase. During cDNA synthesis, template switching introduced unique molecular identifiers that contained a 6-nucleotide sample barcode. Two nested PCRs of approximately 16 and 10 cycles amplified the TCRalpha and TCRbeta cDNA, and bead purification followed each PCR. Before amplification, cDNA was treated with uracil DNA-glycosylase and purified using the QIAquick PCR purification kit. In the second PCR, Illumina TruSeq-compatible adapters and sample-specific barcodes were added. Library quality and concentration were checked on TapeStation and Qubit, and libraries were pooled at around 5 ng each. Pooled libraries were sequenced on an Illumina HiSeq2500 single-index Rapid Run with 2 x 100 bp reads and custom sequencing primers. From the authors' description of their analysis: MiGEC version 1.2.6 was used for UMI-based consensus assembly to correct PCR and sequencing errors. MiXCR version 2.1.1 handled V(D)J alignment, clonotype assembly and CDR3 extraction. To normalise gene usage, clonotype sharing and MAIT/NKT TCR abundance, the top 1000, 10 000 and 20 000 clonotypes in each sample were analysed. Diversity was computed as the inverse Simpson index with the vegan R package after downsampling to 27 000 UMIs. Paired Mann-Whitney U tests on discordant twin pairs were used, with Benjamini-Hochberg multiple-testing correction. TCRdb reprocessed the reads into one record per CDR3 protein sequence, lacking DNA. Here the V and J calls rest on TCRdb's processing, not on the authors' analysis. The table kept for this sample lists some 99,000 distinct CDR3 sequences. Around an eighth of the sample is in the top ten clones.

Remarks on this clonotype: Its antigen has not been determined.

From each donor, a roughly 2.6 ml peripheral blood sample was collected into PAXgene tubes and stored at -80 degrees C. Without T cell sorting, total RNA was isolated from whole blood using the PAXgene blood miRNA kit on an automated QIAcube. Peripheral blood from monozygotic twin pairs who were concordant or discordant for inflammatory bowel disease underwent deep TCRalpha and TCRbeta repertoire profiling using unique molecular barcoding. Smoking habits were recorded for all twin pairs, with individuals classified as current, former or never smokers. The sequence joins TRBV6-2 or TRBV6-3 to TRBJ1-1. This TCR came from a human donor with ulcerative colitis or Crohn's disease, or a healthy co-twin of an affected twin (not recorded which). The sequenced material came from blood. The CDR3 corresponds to CASSPFKNTEAFF.